One sample yielded the 31 T cell receptor beta chains listed below, sequenced in a study of cytomegalovirus exposure and HLA in healthy donors. This table comes from immunoSEQ multiplex PCR, and its TCRdb copy is limited to in-frame clones, with some not included. The table lists fewer than 120,000 clones, approximately 88% of them singletons, with around 1.4% in the top ten. The sequenced sample consisted of PBMCs. The receptors were sampled from a woman aged 25 to 39 in good health and CMV-seropositive.

The J gene is TRBJ2-3, the V gene TRBV5-6, with TRBD2 as a possible D gene (6 bases). V gave up 5 bases and J gave up 2 bases, with 12 bases separating them. The CDR3 is made up of 14 amino acids. Germline V gives CDR1 SGHDT, CDR2 YYEEEE. The CDR3 reads CASSSGLSTDTQYF. The CDR3, as DNA: TGTGCCAGCAGTTCGGGACTCTCCACAGATACGCAGTATTTT.

This clone was detected only a few times. The chain carries TRBV2 and TRBJ1-1; D remains unclear. Trimming stripped 4 bases from V and 0 bases from J, with 6 bases between. The CDR3 extends over 13 amino acids. CDR1 is SNHLY, CDR2 FYNNEI, per germline. The CDR3 DNA reads TGTGCCAGCAGTGTTGGCTTGAACACTGAAGCTTTCTTT. This gives the protein CASSVGLNTEAFF.

The J gene is TRBJ1-1, the V gene TRBV2; maybe TRBD1 (6 bases). From germline, CDR1 is SNHLY and CDR2 FYNNEI. V was clipped by 2 bases and J by 5 bases, with 9 bases between them. The length of the CDR3 is 13 residues. DNA of the CDR3: TGTGCCAGCAGTGAACGGCAGGGGACTGAAGCTTTCTTT. Encoded protein: CASSERQGTEAFF.

The chain combines TRBV19 with TRBJ1-5; D remains unclear. The germline gives CDR1 LNHDA, CDR2 SQIVND (reference sequence). This CDR3 comprises 15 residues. V gave up 5 bases and J gave up 1 base, with 12 bases separating them. The CDR3 nucleotides read TGTGCCAGTAGTTTACTCCGGGAGAGCAATCAGCCCCAGCATTTT. Encoded protein: CASSLLRESNQPQHF.

The chain combines TRBV5-1 with TRBJ1-2; D is perhaps TRBD1 (5 bases). V shed 4 bases and J shed 5 bases, with 18 bases lying between them. CDR1 SGHRS and CDR2 YFSETQ come from the germline V gene. This CDR3 has 15 residues. CDR3 DNA sequence: TGCGCCAGCAGCCCCACAGGAAATTGGCAATATGGCTACACCTTC. Residues: CASSPTGNWQYGYTF.

This rearrangement joins TRBV30 to TRBJ1-1; TRBD1 might be the D (5 bases). Trimming stripped 5 bases from V and 9 bases from J, with 10 bases between. Germline CDR1 and CDR2: GTSNPN and SVGIG (reference sequence). This CDR3 region has 10 residues. Here the CDR3 reads CAWGREKAFF. The CDR3 bases are TGTGCCTGGGGCAGGGAAAAAGCTTTCTTT.

J is TRBJ1-1 and V is TRBV19; 9 bases map to TRBD1. The CDR3 covers 14 residues. The junction had 6 bases not matched to a gene; V was cut back by 5 bases and J by 5 bases. CDR1 and CDR2 (germline): LNHDA, SQIVND (reference sequence). DNA for the CDR3: TGTGCCAGTAGTGCCCCTGACAGGGGGACTGAAGCTTTCTTT. It translates to CASSAPDRGTEAFF.

The chain couples TRBV5-1 to TRBJ2-2, with 7 bases fitting TRBD1. In germline, CDR1 is SGHRS, CDR2 YFSETQ. The CDR3 consists of 16 residues. The V and J ends lost 1 base and 4 bases, in that order; junction bases with no gene match: 7. CDR3 nucleotide sequence: TGCGCCAGCAGCTTGCTCGACAGGGTTACCACCGGGGAGCTGTTTTTT. The encoded protein is CASSLLDRVTTGELFF. Drawing the rest from reference TRBV5-1 and TRBJ2-2, the complete variable domain is KAGVTQTPRYLIKTRGQQVTLSCSPISGHRSVSWYQQTPGQGLQFLFEYFSETQRNKGNFPGRFSGRQFSNSRSEMNVSTLELGDSALYLCASSLLDRVTTGELFFGEGSRLTVL.

The chain combines TRBV11-2 with TRBJ1-4; D call uncertain. The CDR3 has 12 amino acids. The V end was cut by 5 bases, the J end by 8 bases, with 9 bases between. CDR1 and CDR2 from the germline V gene are SGHAT and FQNNGV. The DNA for the CDR3 is TGTGCCAGCAGCCTCCGTCGGGAAAAACTGTTTTTT. It codes for CASSLRREKLFF.

The chain joins TRBV7-7 to TRBJ2-1, with 7 nucleotides matching TRBD2. This CDR3 region has 13 residues. V lost 3 bases, J lost 6 bases, and 2 bases stayed unmatched. Germline V gene lookup returns CDR1 SSHAT and CDR2 FNYEAQ (reference sequence). CDR3 residues: CASSLGGSNEQFF. The CDR3 region has the DNA TGTGCCAGCAGCTTGGGGGGGAGCAATGAGCAGTTCTTC. The variable domain in full, with the rest retrieved from reference TRBV7-7 and TRBJ2-1, is GAGVSQSPRYKVTKRGQDVTLRCDPISSHATLYWYQQALGQGPEFLTYFNYEAQPDKSGLPSDRFSAERPEGSISTLTIQRTEQRDSAMYRCASSLGGSNEQFFGPGTRLTVL.

The chain employs TRBV28 and TRBJ1-2, with TRBD1 matching 10 bases. The junction had 8 bases not matched to a gene; V was cut back by 5 bases and J by 8 bases. The CDR3 consists of 14 residues. Germline-derived CDR1 and CDR2 are MDHEN and SYDVKM. In nucleotides, the CDR3 is TGTGCCAGCAGTGTCCGACAGGGGGCGGGCGGCTACACCTTC. Its translation is CASSVRQGAGGYTF.

The J gene is TRBJ2-1, the V gene TRBV19; 10 bases agree with TRBD2. The CDR3 is 17 amino acids. V lost 1 base to trimming and J lost 7 bases; unmatched junction nucleotides: 10. Germline V gives CDR1 LNHDA, CDR2 SQIVND (reference sequence). The CDR3 protein is CASSIVLPSGRKNEQFF. CDR3 in DNA: TGTGCCAGTAGTATAGTGCTGCCTAGCGGGAGAAAAAATGAGCAGTTCTTC.

The rearrangement uses TRBV6-6 and TRBJ1-5; D gene uncertain. The ends were cut back, 4 bases at V and 5 bases at J, with 3 bases in the middle. This CDR3 has 11 residues. CDR1 and CDR2 from the germline V gene are MNHNY and SVGAGI (reference sequence). The CDR3 loop reads CASSSDQPQHF. CDR3 coding DNA: TGTGCCAGCAGTTCCGATCAGCCCCAGCATTTT.

DNA for the CDR3: TGTGCCATCAGTGAACAACTAGCGGGTGTAGATGAGCAGTTCTTC. Its protein product is CAISEQLAGVDEQFF. The chain joins TRBV10-3 to TRBJ2-1, with 9 bases that match TRBD2. Per the germline V gene, CDR1 is ENHRY and CDR2 is SYGVKD. This CDR3 is 15 amino acids long. Trimming at V came to 3 bases and at J to 8 bases, leaving 8 bases not matched to a gene.

The chain is built from TRBV5-1 and TRBJ2-5, with 12 bases fitting TRBD2. With V trimmed by 4 bases and J by 5 bases, 9 bases remained unmatched. The CDR3 has 16 amino acids. Germline V gene data show CDR1 as SGHRS and CDR2 as YFSETQ. The CDR3 spells CASSQTSGRGVETQYF. CDR3 nucleotide sequence: TGCGCCAGCAGCCAGACTAGCGGGAGAGGAGTTGAGACCCAGTACTTC.

This chain joins TRBV30 and TRBJ1-1, with D possibly TRBD1 on 5 matching bases. V lost 0 bases and J lost 0, with 17 bases in between. Germline V gene sequence: CDR1 GTSNPN, CDR2 SVGIG (reference sequence). The CDR3 is 17 residues long. CDR3 residues: CAWSVKRRQRLNTEAFF. For the CDR3, the DNA is TGTGCCTGGAGTGTAAAGAGGCGACAGAGGTTGAACACTGAAGCTTTCTTT.

The chain combines TRBV25-1 with TRBJ2-7, with 9 positions matching TRBD1. The V gene end was trimmed by 3 bases and the J gene end by 3 bases; junction bases not matched to a gene: 6. This CDR3 is 15 amino acids long. CDR1 is MGHDK and CDR2 is SYGVNS in the germline V gene. This chain's CDR3 is CASSDPGQGDYEQYF. Here the CDR3 DNA reads TGTGCCAGCAGTGACCCGGGACAGGGAGACTACGAGCAGTACTTC.

This clone was counted a few times. CDR3 DNA sequence: TGTGCCAGCTCACCAGTAGAGGAGACCCAGTACTTC. Translated: CASSPVEETQYF. The J gene is TRBJ2-5, the V gene TRBV18, with unresolved D. V shed 2 bases and J shed 5 bases, with 6 bases lying between them. The CDR3 is 12 residues long. The germline V gene encodes CDR1 KGHSH and CDR2 LQKENI.

In this sample, this clone turned up once. The J gene is TRBJ1-2, the V gene TRBV4-2; 8 bases are shared with TRBD1. Germline CDR1 LGHNA, CDR2 YNFKEQ. The V and J ends lost 1 base and 4 bases, in that order; junction bases with no gene match: 2. This CDR3 contains 14 residues. CDR3 DNA: TGTGCCAGCAGCCAAGGGACAGGGTTCTATGGCTACACCTTC. Its protein is CASSQGTGFYGYTF.

The V gene is TRBV19, the J gene TRBJ2-1; possible D gene TRBD2, 6 bases. Germline V CDR1 and CDR2: LNHDA, SQIVND (reference sequence). V gave up 2 bases and J gave up 9 bases, with 17 bases separating them. This CDR3 has 15 amino acids. Here the CDR3 reads CASSIRELASVEQFF. The CDR3 nucleotides read TGTGCCAGTAGTATAAGGGAGCTAGCGTCGGTTGAGCAGTTCTTC.

The rearrangement links TRBV6-6 to TRBJ1-3; 7 nucleotides line up with TRBD1. Germline CDR1 is MNHNY and CDR2 is SVGAGI (reference sequence). The CDR3 is 15 residues long. Trimming removed 0 bases from V and 3 bases from J; junction bases left unmatched: 2. The CDR3 loop is CASSYSTGVGNTIYF. CDR3 bases: TGTGCCAGCAGTTACTCAACAGGGGTTGGAAACACCATATATTTT.

The chain uses TRBV11-3 and TRBJ2-2; perhaps TRBD1 as D (5 bases). In germline, CDR1 is SGHNT, CDR2 YENEEA. Trimming took 5 bases from V and 5 from J, leaving 9 bases between them. CDR3 size: 13 residues. The CDR3: CASSGQGTGELFF. DNA of the CDR3: TGTGCCAGCAGCGGCCAGGGAACCGGGGAGCTGTTTTTT. The whole variable domain, remainder taken from reference TRBV11-3 and TRBJ2-2, is EAGVVQSPRYKIIEKKQPVAFWCNPISGHNTLYWYLQNLGQGPELLIRYENEEAVDDSQLPKDRFSAERLKGVDSTLKIQPAELGDSAVYLCASSGQGTGELFFGEGSRLTVL.

As concerns this clone: Other DNA sequences in the same sample also yield this CDR3. The V and J genes are TRBV9 and TRBJ2-3; the match to TRBD2 covers 8 bases. The germline V gene has CDR1 SGDLS and CDR2 YYNGEE. With V trimmed by 0 bases and J by 4 bases, 1 base remained unmatched. The CDR3 has 14 amino acids. The CDR3 loop reads CASSVAGGADTQYF. The CDR3 coding sequence is TGTGCCAGCAGCGTAGCGGGAGGGGCAGATACGCAGTATTTT. Variable domain in full (rest from reference TRBV9 and TRBJ2-3): DSGVTQTPKHLITATGQRVTLRCSPRSGDLSVYWYQQSLDQGLQFLIQYYNGEERAKGNILERFSAQQFPDLHSELNLSSLELGDSALYFCASSVAGGADTQYFGPGTRLTVL.

This sequence joins TRBV7-9 and TRBJ1-2; D is unclear. V lost 5 bases and J lost 8, with 12 bases in between. In germline, CDR1 is SEHNR, CDR2 FQNEAQ (reference sequence). This CDR3 has 12 residues. As DNA, the CDR3 is TGTGCCAGCAGCCCGACACTTCACGGCTACACCTTC. Amino acid sequence: CASSPTLHGYTF.

The chain combines TRBV30 with TRBJ1-6, with a tentative D call TRBD1 (6 bases). With 3 bases removed from V and 6 bases from J, the gap between germline ends came to 18 bases. CDR3 length: 16 residues. Germline V gene lookup returns CDR1 GTSNPN and CDR2 SVGIG (reference sequence). This chain's CDR3 is CAWRRGSRGINSPLHF. DNA of the CDR3: TGTGCCTGGAGAAGGGGAAGCAGGGGAATTAATTCACCCCTCCACTTT.

V gene TRBV28 combines with J gene TRBJ2-3; 7 positions agree with TRBD2. The CDR3 runs to 15 residues. J was trimmed by 4 bases and V by 2 bases; bases with no gene match: 6. Germline V gene lookup returns CDR1 MDHEN and CDR2 SYDVKM. The CDR3 bases are TGTGCCAGCAGTTTAGGCGGGAGCGGCTCAGATACGCAGTATTTT. This sequence encodes CASSLGGSGSDTQYF.

J is TRBJ1-2 and V is TRBV11-1; 8 bases are shared with TRBD1. Trimming took 5 bases from V and 8 from J; bases not matched to a gene: 13. Germline V gene lookup returns CDR1 SGHAT and CDR2 FQDESV (reference sequence). The CDR3 spans 15 residues. As DNA, the CDR3 is TGTGCCAGCAGCACCGGACAGGGAGGAAGAAGGGGCTACACCTTC. Its translation: CASSTGQGGRRGYTF.

This clone showed up just once. The rearrangement uses TRBV29-1 and TRBJ1-3; D unresolved. Trimming cost V 8 bases and J 0 bases, with 23 bases left between them. The germline V gene has CDR1 SQVTM and CDR2 ANQGSEA. The CDR3 covers 17 residues. CDR3 nucleotide sequence: TGCAGCACCCCGGTCGCGGGCCGTATGTTCTCTGGAAACACCATATATTTT. This codes for CSTPVAGRMFSGNTIYF.

The rearrangement uses TRBV27 and TRBJ1-5, with 9 positions matching TRBD1. With V trimmed by 5 bases and J by 4 bases, 6 bases remained unmatched. From germline, CDR1 is MNHEY and CDR2 SMNVEV (reference sequence). The CDR3 contains 15 residues. This chain's CDR3 is CASSGDRVSNQPQHF. CDR3 bases: TGTGCCAGCAGTGGGGACAGGGTTTCGAATCAGCCCCAGCATTTT.

CDR3 bases: TGTGCCAGTTATCCTTTTTCCCCAGGGGGTGAAGCTTTCTTT. Translated, it gives CASYPFSPGGEAFF. The J gene is TRBJ1-1, the V gene TRBV6-1, with 7 bases matching TRBD1. The CDR3 has 14 residues. Germline assignment: CDR1 MNHNS and CDR2 SASEGT. V shed 9 bases, J shed 7 bases, and the junction held 14 bases outside the gene matches.

This chain links TRBV15 with TRBJ2-7, with TRBD2 matching 10 bases. The CDR3 runs to 18 residues. Losses at the gene ends were 0 bases for V and 2 bases for J; bases not matched to a gene: 10. The V gene's germline CDR1 is LNHNV and CDR2 YYDKDF (reference sequence). The CDR3 DNA reads as TGTGCCACCAGCAGAGATCTCGGTGGTAGCGGGAGGACCTACGAGCAGTACTTC. Translation: CATSRDLGGSGRTYEQYF.